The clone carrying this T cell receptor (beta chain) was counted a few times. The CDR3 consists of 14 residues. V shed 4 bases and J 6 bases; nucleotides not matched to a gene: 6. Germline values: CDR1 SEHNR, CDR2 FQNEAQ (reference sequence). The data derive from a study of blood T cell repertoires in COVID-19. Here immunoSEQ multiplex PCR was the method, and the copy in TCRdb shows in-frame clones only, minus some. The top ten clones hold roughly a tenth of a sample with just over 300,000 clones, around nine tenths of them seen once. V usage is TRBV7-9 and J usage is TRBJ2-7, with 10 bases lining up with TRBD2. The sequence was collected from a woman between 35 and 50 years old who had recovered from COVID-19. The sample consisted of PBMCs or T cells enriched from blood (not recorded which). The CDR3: CASSSSSGGGEQYF. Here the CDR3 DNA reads TGTGCCAGCAGCTCTTCTAGCGGGGGAGGCGAGCAGTACTTC.